The clone carrying this T cell receptor (beta chain) was picked up a small number of times. What it binds is unknown. The sample comes from a study of beta chain features in type 1 diabetes. The wider study: In age, gender and cell yields, patients were similar to healthy donors.

Expressed TCRB transcripts got sequenced, as all isolated RNA was reverse transcribed. Produced via immunoSEQ multiplex PCR; TCRdb's table is partial and in-frame only. The top ten clones hold 0.035% to 0.04% of a sample with more than 550,000 clones, about an eighth of them seen once. Purities in excess of 95% were seen in all sorted populations. Study outcomes and limitations: Patients with Type 1 diabetes showed moderately but significantly shorter TCRB CDR3s in all four CD4+ subsets. Naive, central memory and Treg TCRB repertoires seemed to resemble each other more closely in patients than they did in healthy donors. Sequencing the cDNA could make cells with high TCR expression show up more than they should.

CDR1 is SGHTA, CDR2 FQGNSA, per germline. CDR3 length equals 16 residues. V lost 5 bases and J 0 bases, leaving 13 bases between the germline ends. The sequence was collected from a man between 18 and 29 years old with type 1 diabetes. This chain uses TRBV7-2 with TRBJ1-4; no clear D gene. The source material was naive CD4+ T cells from blood. Written as DNA, the CDR3 is TGTGCCAGCAGCCCTAGGCTGGGTGCAACTAATGAAAAACTGTTTTTT. It encodes CASSPRLGATNEKLFF.